The 29 T cell receptor beta chains below all came from one sample that was sequenced in a study of patients and donors after allogeneic stem cell transplantation. One entry per CDR3 protein, called by TCRdb with MiXCR from the RT-PCR reads. The sample carries roughly 960,000 distinct CDR3 sequences, roughly 17% recorded once. The sequenced sample consisted of blood, either unsorted or a sorted T cell fraction (not recorded which). These receptors were taken from a human donor who was either an allogeneic HSCT recipient or a stem cell or donor lymphocyte infusion donor (not recorded which). It is not recorded whose cells these are; they may come from a transplant donor.

The table lists this clonotype with a few counts. The chain carries TRBV19 and TRBJ2-3, with a weak D call TRBD2 (6 bases). This CDR3 is 15 amino acids long. CDR1 is LNHDA, CDR2 SQIVND, per germline (reference sequence). Trimming cost V 1 base and J 0 bases, with 8 bases left between them. In nucleotides, the CDR3 is TGTGCCAGTAGTATAGGTAGCGGAAGCACAGATACGCAGTATTTT. Amino acid sequence: CASSIGSGSTDTQYF.

The gene calls are TRBV11-2 and TRBJ2-7; 10 bases align to TRBD2. V shed 6 bases, J shed 3 bases, and the junction held 2 bases outside the gene matches. CDR1 SGHAT and CDR2 FQNNGV come from the germline V gene. The CDR3 sequence is 13 residues long. The DNA for the CDR3 is TGTGCCAGCAGGAGACTAGCGGGCTACGAGCAGTACTTC. Translating gives CASRRLAGYEQYF.

As DNA, the CDR3 is TGTGCCAGCAGTGAAGAGGGACAGAGTAATCAGCCCCAGCATTTT. Encoded protein: CASSEEGQSNQPQHF. The V gene is TRBV6-1, the J gene TRBJ1-5; 7 bases are shared with TRBD1. The CDR3 totals 15 residues. V was pared by 1 base and J by 4 bases, with 4 bases of the junction left unmatched. The germline CDR1 and CDR2 sequences are MNHNS and SASEGT.

This clonotype was found a few times. The gene calls are TRBV28 and TRBJ2-7; D unclear. The CDR3 runs to 13 residues. V was pared by 5 bases and J by 7 bases, with 15 bases between. The germline V gene has CDR1 MDHEN and CDR2 SYDVKM. DNA of the CDR3: TGTGCCAGCAGTCTTAACCGGAACGGTGAGCAGTACTTC. Translating it yields CASSLNRNGEQYF.

This clonotype was detected many times. The genes are TRBV21-1 and TRBJ1-1; the table's D call of TRBD1 was not tested on the DNA. TRBV21-1 is a known pseudogene. This CDR3 has 16 residues. The CDR3 DNA sequence: TGTGCCAGCAGCAAAGGGATGGGCGGACTTGACACTGAAGCTTTCTTT. It specifies CASSKGMGGLDTEAFF.

This clonotype showed up many times. The DNA for the CDR3 is TGTGCCAGCAGCTTAGGGTGGGGCTCCTACAATGAGCAGTTCTTC. Protein product: CASSLGWGSYNEQFF. This rearrangement joins TRBV7-9 to TRBJ2-1, with D uncertain. Looked up from germline, CDR1 is SEHNR and CDR2 is FQNEAQ (reference sequence). CDR3 size: 15 residues. V lost 1 base, J lost 0 bases, and 7 bases lay in between.

This clonotype was counted between two and nine times. V and J are TRBV7-2 and TRBJ1-1; D not resolved. Trimming removed 6 bases from V and 1 base from J, with 12 bases in between. The CDR3 is 14 amino acids. Germline V lookup: CDR1 SGHTA, CDR2 FQGNSA. In DNA, the CDR3 is TGTGCCAGCAGGGTGTGGCAGCCGAACACTGAAGCTTTCTTT. Protein product: CASRVWQPNTEAFF. The full variable domain, completed using reference TRBV7-2 and TRBJ1-1, is GAGVSQSPSNKVTEKGKDVELRCDPISGHTALYWYRQSLGQGLEFLIYFQGNSAPDKSGLPSDRFSAERTGGSVSTLTIQRTQQEDSAVYLCASRVWQPNTEAFFGQGTRLTVV.

V usage is TRBV12-3 or TRBV12-4 and J usage is TRBJ2-1; TRBD2 matches 8 bases. CDR3 length: 17 amino acids. V trimming: 5 bases; J trimming: 7 bases; junction bases outside the gene matches: 16. The CDR3 sequence: CASSPRRPGLVMNEQFF. The CDR3 DNA sequence: TGTGCCAGCAGTCCCCGACGACCGGGACTAGTTATGAATGAGCAGTTCTTC.

The chain uses TRBV20-1 and TRBJ2-3; the D is unclear. CDR3 length: 13 residues. Trimming stripped 6 bases from V and 0 bases from J, with 10 bases between. Germline V gene data show CDR1 as DFQATT and CDR2 as SNEGSKA (reference sequence). Here the CDR3 reads CSARGMSTDTQYF. The CDR3 region has the DNA TGCAGTGCCCGTGGGATGAGCACAGATACGCAGTATTTT.

This clonotype was seen more than once but under ten times. The chain has TRBV7-9 and TRBJ1-2, with 7 bases matching TRBD1. Germline V gives CDR1 SEHNR, CDR2 FQNEAQ (reference sequence). The CDR3 is 14 residues long. Germline trimming cut 4 bases from V and 4 bases from J; bases unmatched to any gene: 6. CDR3 nucleotide sequence: TGTGCCAGCAGCTATGAAGGGGGCCTCTATGGCTACACCTTC. Its protein product is CASSYEGGLYGYTF.

This chain uses TRBV27 with TRBJ2-7; D may be TRBD1 (5 bases). Trimming removed 3 bases from V and 1 base from J, with 16 bases in between. There are 16 residues in the CDR3. Germline V gene data show CDR1 as MNHEY and CDR2 as SMNVEV (reference sequence). The CDR3 sequence: CASSLRQGSMSYEQYF. CDR3 sequence (DNA): TGTGCCAGCAGTTTGCGGCAGGGCTCGATGTCCTACGAGCAGTACTTC.

The chain is built from TRBV12-3 or TRBV12-4 and TRBJ2-3; TRBD2 might be the D (6 bases). The CDR3 is 16 residues long. Trimming shortened V by 5 bases and J by 1 base, and 16 bases separated the two germline ends. The CDR3 DNA reads TGTGCCAGCAGTGTCCCGGGGGTGAAGGGCACAGATACGCAGTATTTT. Encoded protein: CASSVPGVKGTDTQYF.

This chain links TRBV7-7 with TRBJ2-5; D might be TRBD1 (5 bases). Germline V lookup: CDR1 SSHAT, CDR2 FNYEAQ (reference sequence). Trimming left V 5 bases short and J 5 bases short, with 15 bases between. This CDR3 region has 14 residues. The CDR3 bases are TGTGCCAGCAGCGCCAAGAGACAGTCGGAGACCCAGTACTTC. This translates into CASSAKRQSETQYF.

CDR3 region: CASRKGQSTSYEQYF. DNA for the CDR3: TGCGCCAGCAGAAAAGGACAGAGTACCTCCTACGAGCAGTACTTC. This sequence joins TRBV5-1 and TRBJ2-7, with D tentatively TRBD1 (6 bases). Germline lookup yields CDR1 SGHRS and CDR2 YFSETQ. The CDR3 is 15 residues long. Trimming took off 5 bases at V and 0 bases at J, with 15 bases between the two ends.

This clonotype was found a few times. The chain links TRBV24-1 to TRBJ1-2; 7 positions match TRBD1. The J segment lost 4 bases and the V segment lost 5 bases, leaving 18 bases of the junction unmatched. This CDR3 region has 18 residues. The V gene's germline CDR1 is KGHDR and CDR2 SFDVKD. The CDR3 bases are TGTGCCACCAGTGTCCCGGGATTGAGGGGACAGAGTCTCTATGGCTACACCTTC. Translated, it gives CATSVPGLRGQSLYGYTF.

This clonotype was seen just once. The V call is TRBV10-3, the J call TRBJ1-2; D is perhaps TRBD1 (6 bases). CDR3 size: 13 residues. CDR1 and CDR2 (germline): ENHRY, SYGVKD. The V and J ends lost 0 bases and 13 bases respectively, with 15 bases between them. The chain's CDR3 is CAISESTQEDSTF. As DNA, the CDR3 is TGTGCCATCAGTGAGTCGACTCAGGAGGACAGCACCTTC.

This clonotype was seen repeatedly, ten times or more. This chain joins TRBV27 and TRBJ2-3; D is ambiguous. The germline CDR1 and CDR2 sequences are MNHEY and SMNVEV (reference sequence). Trimming took 3 bases from V and 6 from J, leaving 7 bases between them. The CDR3 covers 12 residues. CDR3 sequence reads: CASSFLGDTQYF. CDR3 DNA: TGTGCCAGCAGTTTCTTGGGGGATACGCAGTATTTT.

This chain uses TRBV29-1 with TRBJ1-2; D gene uncertain. Trimming left V 6 bases short and J 2 bases short, with 13 bases between. Per the germline V gene, CDR1 is SQVTM and CDR2 is ANQGSEA. The CDR3 has 13 amino acids. CDR3 sequence: CSVRRTENYGYTF. The CDR3 DNA reads as TGCAGCGTGAGACGGACGGAGAACTATGGCTACACCTTC.

This sequence joins TRBV20-1 and TRBJ2-7, with D possibly TRBD1 on 6 matching bases. V lost 4 bases and J lost 7, with 11 bases in between. Germline lookup yields CDR1 DFQATT and CDR2 SNEGSKA (reference sequence). The CDR3 runs 11 residues. In nucleotides, the CDR3 is TGCAGTGCTAAAACAGGGATTGAGCAGTACTTC. It codes for CSAKTGIEQYF.

This clonotype came up a few times. The germline gene is not matched at one end of the junction; a read error may be the cause. This chain joins TRBV27 and TRBJ2-7; a possible D gene is TRBD1 (5 bases). The germline V gene has CDR1 MNHEY and CDR2 SMNVEV (reference sequence). This CDR3 contains 13 residues. The CDR3 is CASSLQTGSPLNF. The CDR3 nucleotides are TGTGCCAGCAGTTTACAAACAGGATCCCCTTTAAACTTC.

V usage is TRBV11-2 and J usage is TRBJ2-1; maybe TRBD1 (6 bases). This CDR3 has 18 residues. The germline V gene encodes CDR1 SGHAT and CDR2 FQNNGV. Deletions cut 1 base from V and 6 bases from J, with 22 bases between. The CDR3 spells CASSLVQGRIAGRNEQFF. The DNA of the CDR3 is TGTGCCAGCAGCTTAGTACAGGGTAGAATAGCCGGGCGCAATGAGCAGTTCTTC.

This clonotype was observed a handful of times. V gene TRBV6-1 combines with J gene TRBJ1-3, with 8 bases lining up with TRBD1. The ends lost 6 bases at V and 3 bases at J; junction bases unmatched: 4. Per the germline V gene, CDR1 is MNHNS and CDR2 is SASEGT. The length of the CDR3 is 14 residues. The CDR3 reads CASSRTGFGNTIYF. In nucleotides, the CDR3 is TGTGCCAGCAGCCGGACAGGGTTTGGAAACACCATATATTTT.

V usage is TRBV5-4 and J usage is TRBJ2-5, with D possibly TRBD2 on 5 matching bases. The germline CDR1 and CDR2 sequences are SGHNT and YYREEE (reference sequence). CDR3 length: 16 amino acids. Trimming shortened V by 0 bases and J by 4 bases, and 16 bases separated the two germline ends. CDR3 nucleotide sequence: TGTGCCAGCAGCTTGGAGAGGCCGGGGATATTAGAGACCCAGTACTTC. Its protein is CASSLERPGILETQYF.

J is TRBJ1-1 and V is TRBV3-1; D is undetermined. The CDR3 is 17 amino acids. Trimming cost V 1 base and J 1 base, with 16 bases left between them. Germline-derived CDR1 and CDR2 are LGHDT and YNNKEL (reference sequence). CDR3 sequence (DNA): TGTGCCAGCAGCCAAGTGTCCAGGAGCACAGCGAACACTGAAGCTTTCTTT. Encoded protein: CASSQVSRSTANTEAFF.

The chain carries TRBV6-5 and TRBJ1-2; D is unclear. Germline V CDR1 and CDR2: MNHEY, SVGAGI. The CDR3 runs 13 residues. V was trimmed by 4 bases and J by 6 bases, leaving 12 bases between them. The CDR3: CASSSGVSHGYTF. CDR3 bases: TGTGCCAGCAGTTCGGGAGTCTCCCATGGCTACACCTTC.

This clonotype appeared a single time. The chain employs TRBV24-1 and TRBJ2-7; D ambiguous. Trimming left V 5 bases short and J 1 base short, with 5 bases between. Germline V gene data show CDR1 as KGHDR and CDR2 as SFDVKD. The CDR3 totals 12 residues. CDR3 sequence (DNA): TGTGCCACCAGTGTTAATTCCTACGAGCAGTACTTC. Protein: CATSVNSYEQYF.

This sequence joins TRBV20-1 and TRBJ1-1; D is uncertain. Germline V lookup: CDR1 DFQATT, CDR2 SNEGSKA (reference sequence). V gave up 6 bases and J gave up 1 base, with 15 bases separating them. This CDR3 has 14 amino acids. The CDR3 sequence: CSALWPAANTEAFF. CDR3 DNA sequence: TGCAGTGCCTTGTGGCCGGCGGCGAACACTGAAGCTTTCTTT.

The chain joins TRBV20-1 to TRBJ2-1; perhaps TRBD2 as D (6 bases). The CDR3 sequence is 16 residues long. Per germline, CDR1 DFQATT and CDR2 SNEGSKA (reference sequence). The ends were cut back, 5 bases at V and 4 bases at J, with 21 bases in the middle. CDR3 residues: CSAPTGWGGVYNEQFF. CDR3 DNA sequence: TGCAGTGCTCCTACCGGATGGGGCGGGGTGTACAATGAGCAGTTCTTC.

The chain carries TRBV15 and TRBJ2-6, with D unresolved. The ends were cut back, 8 bases at V and 3 bases at J, with 11 bases in the middle. This CDR3 has 14 amino acids. Germline V gives CDR1 LNHNV, CDR2 YYDKDF (reference sequence). The CDR3 sequence is CATSTVSGANVLTF. The CDR3 DNA reads TGTGCCACCTCCACAGTAAGTGGGGCCAACGTCCTGACTTTC.